One and the same sample provided the 27 T cell receptor beta chains below, sequenced in a study of blood T cell repertoires in COVID-19. Sequencing was performed with immunoSEQ multiplex PCR; in TCRdb, only in-frame clones are kept and a portion is missing. The sample yields about 200,000 clones, around 86% seen once. Sequences were obtained from peripheral blood. Receptor source: a man aged 35-49 years with acute or convalescent COVID-19.

The rearrangement joins TRBV6-5 to TRBJ2-7, with TRBD2 identical over 8 bases. This CDR3 spans 12 amino acids. Germline V gives CDR1 MNHEY, CDR2 SVGAGI. V was pared by 10 bases and J by 2 bases, with 4 bases of the junction left unmatched. The CDR3 coding sequence is TGTGCCATAAGCGGGGGAGCCTACGAGCAGTACTTC. Translation gives CAISGGAYEQYF.

V is TRBV29-1 and J is TRBJ2-1, with a weak D call TRBD2 (6 bases). From germline, CDR1 is SQVTM and CDR2 ANQGSEA. The CDR3 is made up of 15 amino acids. The germline V and J ends were trimmed by 2 bases and 0 bases, with 11 bases remaining between them. CDR3 sequence (DNA): TGCAGCGTTGAATGGAGGGGACTCTCCTACAATGAGCAGTTCTTC. Protein product: CSVEWRGLSYNEQFF.

A single count supports this clone. This sequence joins TRBV20-1 and TRBJ1-2, with D hard to call. The CDR3 length is 10 residues. V was trimmed by 1 base and J by 7 bases, leaving 4 bases between them. Germline lookup yields CDR1 DFQATT and CDR2 SNEGSKA (reference sequence). CDR3 DNA sequence: TGCAGTGCTAGAGTCGGTGGCTACACCTTC. Translating gives CSARVGGYTF.

The J gene is TRBJ2-1, the V gene TRBV2; 9 positions match TRBD1. Germline values: CDR1 SNHLY, CDR2 FYNNEI. Germline trimming cut 9 bases from V and 2 bases from J; bases unmatched to any gene: 5. This CDR3 comprises 14 residues. CDR3 protein: CASSGTGTYNEQFF. In DNA form, the CDR3 reads TGTGCCAGTTCCGGGACAGGGACCTACAATGAGCAGTTCTTC.

Here the CDR3 reads CASSRDRANNQPQHF. CDR3 nucleotide sequence: TGTGCCAGCAGCAGGGACAGGGCAAACAATCAGCCCCAGCATTTT. The V call is TRBV7-2, the J call TRBJ1-5; 9 bases are a match to TRBD1. The CDR3 runs to 15 residues. Trimming took 5 bases from V and 3 from J; bases not matched to a gene: 5. Per the germline V gene, CDR1 is SGHTA and CDR2 is FQGNSA.

This chain connects TRBV19 to TRBJ1-1; a weak D match, TRBD1 (5 bases). The CDR3 is 16 amino acids. V gave up 4 bases and J gave up 3 bases, with 18 bases separating them. Germline V gene lookup returns CDR1 LNHDA and CDR2 SQIVND (reference sequence). The CDR3 DNA reads as TGTGCCAGTAGTACAAGGCAGGGTGGTCGGCACACTGAAGCTTTCTTT. Its protein is CASSTRQGGRHTEAFF.

The chain is built from TRBV28 and TRBJ2-3, with 9 bases that match TRBD2. V was pared by 6 bases and J by 0 bases, with 7 bases of the junction left unmatched. Looked up from germline, CDR1 is MDHEN and CDR2 is SYDVKM. This CDR3 comprises 16 residues. The CDR3 nucleotides are TGTGCCAGCAGCCGAAATAGCGGGGGCAGCACAGATACGCAGTATTTT. This translates into CASSRNSGGSTDTQYF. Full variable domain (remainder filled in from reference TRBV28 and TRBJ2-3): DVKVTQSSRYLVKRTGEKVFLECVQDMDHENMFWYRQDPGLGLRLIYFSYDVKMKEKGDIPEGYSVSREKKERFSLILESASTNQTSMYLCASSRNSGGSTDTQYFGPGTRLTVL.

The J gene is TRBJ1-1, the V gene TRBV12-3 or TRBV12-4, with a tentative D call TRBD1 (5 bases). V lost 11 bases and J 4 bases, leaving 14 bases between the germline ends. The CDR3 covers 12 residues. The CDR3 DNA sequence: TGTGCCGCCGGAGGGGATGCCACTGAAGCTTTCTTT. Its translation: CAAGGDATEAFF.

The gene calls are TRBV7-9 and TRBJ1-2, with D hard to call. CDR1 SEHNR and CDR2 FQNEAQ come from the germline V gene (reference sequence). V was cut by 0 bases and J by 8 bases, with 7 bases left in between. The CDR3 has 12 residues. CDR3 bases: TGTGCCAGCAGCTTAGCGAGTTCCGGCTACACCTTC. This translates into CASSLASSGYTF.

The V and J genes are TRBV13 and TRBJ1-1, with 8 positions matching TRBD1. CDR1 and CDR2 from the germline V gene are PRHDT and FYEKMQ (reference sequence). V was pared by 4 bases and J by 9 bases, with 13 bases of the junction left unmatched. The length of the CDR3 is 15 residues. The CDR3 DNA is TGTGCCAGCAGCTCGGAGGACAGGGAGGGCATGAAAGCTTTCTTT. Protein sequence: CASSSEDREGMKAFF. Full variable domain (outside the CDR3, taken from reference TRBV13 and TRBJ1-1): AAGVIQSPRHLIKEKRETATLKCYPIPRHDTVYWYQQGPGQDPQFLISFYEKMQSDKGSIPDRFSAQQFSDYHSELNMSSLELGDSALYFCASSSEDREGMKAFFGQGTRLTVV.

This clone has more than one count but fewer than ten. V and J are TRBV5-4 and TRBJ2-7; 7 bases map to TRBD1. Germline V lookup: CDR1 SGHNT, CDR2 YYREEE (reference sequence). This CDR3 is built from 14 residues. With V trimmed by 5 bases and J by 4 bases, 9 bases remained unmatched. The CDR3 spells CASSEGAEEYEQYF. The CDR3 DNA sequence: TGTGCCAGCAGTGAGGGGGCTGAGGAATACGAGCAGTACTTC.

This chain joins TRBV2 and TRBJ1-2, with D tentatively TRBD1 (6 bases). The CDR3 has 13 residues. V lost 7 bases and J lost 4, with 13 bases in between. The germline V gene has CDR1 SNHLY and CDR2 FYNNEI. The CDR3 is CASTRTDFYGYTF. CDR3 coding DNA: TGTGCCAGCACCCGGACAGACTTCTATGGCTACACCTTC.

The chain combines TRBV4-2 with TRBJ2-7; 10 bases match TRBD2. The germline V gene encodes CDR1 LGHNA and CDR2 YNFKEQ. This CDR3 comprises 17 residues. After removal of 6 bases from V and 2 bases from J, the junction contained 13 bases not matched to a gene. The CDR3 is CASSPPQLAGNPYEQYF. The CDR3 nucleotides are TGTGCCAGCAGTCCTCCCCAACTAGCGGGGAACCCCTACGAGCAGTACTTC.

The count of this clone is one. The gene calls are TRBV2 and TRBJ1-2, with TRBD1 identical over 11 bases. Germline-derived CDR1 and CDR2 are SNHLY and FYNNEI. This CDR3 is built from 14 residues. J lost 2 bases, V lost 7 bases, and 3 bases had no gene match. Here the CDR3 reads CASTGTGGNYGYTF. CDR3 sequence (DNA): TGTGCCAGCACCGGGACAGGGGGGAACTATGGCTACACCTTC.

This clone occurred once. CDR3 residues: CASSQDGTGVGYTF. The DNA for the CDR3 is TGTGCCAGCAGCCAAGACGGGACAGGGGTTGGCTACACCTTC. The chain uses TRBV3-1 (or the pseudogene TRBV3-2) and TRBJ1-2; 10 positions match TRBD1. The germline gives CDR1 LGHDT, CDR2 YNNKEL (reference sequence). The CDR3 extends over 14 amino acids. V was clipped by 0 bases and J by 7 bases; unmatched bases: 2.

The chain carries TRBV4-2 and TRBJ1-1, with no clear D. CDR1 and CDR2 (germline): LGHNA, YNFKEQ. The CDR3 totals 14 residues. Trimming left V 0 bases short and J 3 bases short, with 8 bases between. CDR3 sequence (DNA): TGTGCCAGCAGCCAAGAATGGCAGTACACTGAAGCTTTCTTT. It is translated as CASSQEWQYTEAFF.

The genes are TRBV5-6 and TRBJ2-7, with 7 nucleotides matching TRBD1. V lost 4 bases to trimming and J lost 2 bases; unmatched junction nucleotides: 3. The CDR3 length is 13 residues. Germline CDR1 reads SGHDT; CDR2 reads YYEEEE. This CDR3 is CASSQGQTYEQYF. The DNA of the CDR3 is TGTGCCAGCAGCCAGGGACAGACCTACGAGCAGTACTTC. The complete variable domain, with remaining parts taken from reference TRBV5-6 and TRBJ2-7, reads DAGVTQSPTHLIKTRGQQVTLRCSPKSGHDTVSWYQQALGQGPQFIFQYYEEEERQRGNFPDRFSGHQFPNYSSELNVNALLLGDSALYLCASSQGQTYEQYFGPGTRLTVT.

The chain combines TRBV20-1 with TRBJ2-7; 11 bases match TRBD2. The J segment lost 10 bases and the V segment lost 3 bases, leaving 5 bases of the junction unmatched. This CDR3 region has 12 residues. Germline-derived CDR1 and CDR2 are DFQATT and SNEGSKA (reference sequence). In DNA, the CDR3 is TGCAGTGCTAGTACTAGCGGGGGCCCTCAGTACTTC. Translating gives CSASTSGGPQYF.

The table lists this clone with a count of one. V usage is TRBV12-3 or TRBV12-4 and J usage is TRBJ2-1; TRBD1 is a possible D gene (6 bases). The V gene lost 3 bases and the J gene lost 4 bases, with 7 bases spanning the gap. CDR3 length: 13 amino acids. The CDR3, as DNA: TGTGCCAGCAGTTTGGACAGATACAATGAGCAGTTCTTC. Its protein product is CASSLDRYNEQFF.

The V call is TRBV5-1, the J call TRBJ2-1; a possible D gene is TRBD1 (6 bases). This CDR3 is 15 amino acids long. Trimming stripped 0 bases from V and 9 bases from J, with 16 bases between. In germline, CDR1 is SGHRS, CDR2 YFSETQ. The CDR3 sequence is CASSLGRGFRGEQFF. The CDR3 bases are TGCGCCAGCAGCTTGGGTAGGGGGTTCCGGGGTGAGCAGTTCTTC.

This clone was seen once. This chain links TRBV28 with TRBJ1-1; possible D gene TRBD1, 5 bases. From germline, CDR1 is MDHEN and CDR2 SYDVKM. The CDR3 is made up of 15 amino acids. V lost 6 bases and J 1 base, leaving 15 bases between the germline ends. CDR3 region: CASRWTLARNTEAFF. The CDR3 DNA follows: TGTGCCAGCAGGTGGACACTTGCCAGGAACACTGAAGCTTTCTTT. The variable domain in full, with the rest retrieved from reference TRBV28 and TRBJ1-1, is DVKVTQSSRYLVKRTGEKVFLECVQDMDHENMFWYRQDPGLGLRLIYFSYDVKMKEKGDIPEGYSVSREKKERFSLILESASTNQTSMYLCASRWTLARNTEAFFGQGTRLTVV.

This clone is a singleton in its sample. The rearrangement links TRBV24-1 to TRBJ2-7; 7 positions agree with TRBD1. CDR1 and CDR2 (germline): KGHDR, SFDVKD. The CDR3 sequence is 15 residues long. V gave up 4 bases and J gave up 2 bases; unmatched junction bases: 7. CDR3: CATSDPRQGPYEQYF. The CDR3 nucleotides are TGTGCCACCAGTGACCCTCGACAGGGTCCCTACGAGCAGTACTTC.

The chain joins TRBV13 to TRBJ2-7, with 8 bases identical to TRBD1. Germline trimming cut 3 bases from V and 0 bases from J; bases unmatched to any gene: 7. CDR1 and CDR2 from the germline V gene are PRHDT and FYEKMQ (reference sequence). CDR3 length: 16 residues. This CDR3 is CASSLRQGSSSYEQYF. CDR3 nucleotide sequence: TGTGCCAGCAGCTTGCGACAGGGGTCTTCCTCCTACGAGCAGTACTTC.

The chain couples TRBV5-1 to TRBJ1-2; D perhaps matches TRBD1 (5 bases). This CDR3 comprises 15 residues. Trimming took 4 bases from V and 4 from J, leaving 17 bases between them. The germline CDR1 and CDR2 sequences are SGHRS and YFSETQ. CDR3: CASSIEGAPGYGYTF. CDR3 coding DNA: TGCGCCAGCAGCATCGAAGGGGCGCCGGGCTATGGCTACACCTTC. The full variable domain, its missing parts supplied by reference TRBV5-1 and TRBJ1-2, is KAGVTQTPRYLIKTRGQQVTLSCSPISGHRSVSWYQQTPGQGLQFLFEYFSETQRNKGNFPGRFSGRQFSNSRSEMNVSTLELGDSALYLCASSIEGAPGYGYTFGSGTRLTVV.

The CDR3 spells CASSLWDRDRDNSPLHF. The CDR3 bases are TGCGCCAGCAGCTTGTGGGACAGGGATCGGGATAATTCACCCCTCCACTTT. This chain joins TRBV5-1 and TRBJ1-6; TRBD1 matches at 9 bases. J gave up 5 bases and V 1 base, and 7 bases lay outside the gene matches. Germline V lookup: CDR1 SGHRS, CDR2 YFSETQ. This CDR3 contains 17 residues.

The chain uses TRBV10-3 and TRBJ1-6, with 9 bases that match TRBD1. Germline V gene lookup returns CDR1 ENHRY and CDR2 SYGVKD. The CDR3 has 14 residues. V was pared by 6 bases and J by 7 bases, with 4 bases of the junction left unmatched. DNA of the CDR3: TGTGCCATCAGGGTGGACAGGGGAAATTCACCCCTCCACTTT. It codes for CAIRVDRGNSPLHF.

The chain uses TRBV2 and TRBJ2-1; D perhaps matches TRBD1 (5 bases). Per the germline V gene, CDR1 is SNHLY and CDR2 is FYNNEI. The CDR3 loop spans 15 amino acids. V lost 6 bases to trimming and J lost 7 bases, with 19 bases between them. The CDR3 DNA reads TGTGCCAGCAGCCCGCGGTGGGGCCTAGGAAATGAGCAGTTCTTC. The encoded protein is CASSPRWGLGNEQFF.